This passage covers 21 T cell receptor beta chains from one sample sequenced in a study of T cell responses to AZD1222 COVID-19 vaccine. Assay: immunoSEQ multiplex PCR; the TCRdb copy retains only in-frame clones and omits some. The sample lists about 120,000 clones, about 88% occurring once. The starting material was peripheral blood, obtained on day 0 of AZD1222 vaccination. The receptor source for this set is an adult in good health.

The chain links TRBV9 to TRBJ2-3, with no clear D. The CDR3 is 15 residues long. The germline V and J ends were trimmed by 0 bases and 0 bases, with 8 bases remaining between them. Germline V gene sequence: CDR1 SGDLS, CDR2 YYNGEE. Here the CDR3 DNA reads TGTGCCAGCAGCGTAGAAGGCCTTAGCACAGATACGCAGTATTTT. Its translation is CASSVEGLSTDTQYF.

The CDR3 region has the DNA TGCGCCAGCAGTGAGTCACCGGGGGGCGGAGAGACCCAGTACTTC. Translated: CASSESPGGGETQYF. This chain joins TRBV10-2 and TRBJ2-5; tentative D call: TRBD2 (7 bases). Germline assignment: CDR1 WSHSY and CDR2 SAAADI. The V gene lost 0 bases and the J gene lost 4 bases, with 12 bases spanning the gap. There are 15 residues in the CDR3.

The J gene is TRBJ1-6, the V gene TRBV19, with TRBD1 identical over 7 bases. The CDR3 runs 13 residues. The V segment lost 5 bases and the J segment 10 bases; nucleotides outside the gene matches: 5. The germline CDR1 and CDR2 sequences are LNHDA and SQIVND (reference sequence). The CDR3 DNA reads TGTGCCAGTAGTGACGACAGGGACTCACCCCTCCACTTT. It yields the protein CASSDDRDSPLHF.

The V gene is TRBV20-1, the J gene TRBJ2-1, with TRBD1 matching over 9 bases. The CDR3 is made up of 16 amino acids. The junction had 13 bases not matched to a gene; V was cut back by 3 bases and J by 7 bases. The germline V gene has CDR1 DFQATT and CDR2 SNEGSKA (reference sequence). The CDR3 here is CSASDTGGAHGNEQFF. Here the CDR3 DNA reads TGCAGTGCTAGTGATACAGGGGGCGCCCATGGAAATGAGCAGTTCTTC.

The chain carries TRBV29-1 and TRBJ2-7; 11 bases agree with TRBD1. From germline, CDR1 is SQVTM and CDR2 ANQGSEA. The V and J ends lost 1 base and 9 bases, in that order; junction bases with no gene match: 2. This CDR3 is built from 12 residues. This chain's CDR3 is CSVEGTGGRQYF. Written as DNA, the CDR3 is TGCAGCGTTGAAGGGACAGGGGGCAGGCAGTACTTC.

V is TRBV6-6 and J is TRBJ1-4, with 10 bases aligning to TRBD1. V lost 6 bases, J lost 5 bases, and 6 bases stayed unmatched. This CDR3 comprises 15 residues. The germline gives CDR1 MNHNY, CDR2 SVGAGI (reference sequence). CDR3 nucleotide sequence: TGTGCCAGCAGGGACCCGGGACAGGGGAATGAAAAACTGTTTTTT. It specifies CASRDPGQGNEKLFF.

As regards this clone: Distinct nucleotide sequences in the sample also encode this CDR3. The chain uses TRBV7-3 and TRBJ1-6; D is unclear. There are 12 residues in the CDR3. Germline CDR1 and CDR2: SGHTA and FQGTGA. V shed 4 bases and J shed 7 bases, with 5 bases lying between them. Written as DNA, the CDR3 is TGTGCCAGCAGCTCTGGGAATTCACCCCTCCACTTT. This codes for CASSSGNSPLHF. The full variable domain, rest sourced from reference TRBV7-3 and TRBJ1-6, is GAGVSQTPSNKVTEKGKYVELRCDPISGHTALYWYRQSLGQGPEFLIYFQGTGAADDSGLPNDRFFAVRPEGSVSTLKIQRTERGDSAVYLCASSSGNSPLHFGNGTRLTVT.

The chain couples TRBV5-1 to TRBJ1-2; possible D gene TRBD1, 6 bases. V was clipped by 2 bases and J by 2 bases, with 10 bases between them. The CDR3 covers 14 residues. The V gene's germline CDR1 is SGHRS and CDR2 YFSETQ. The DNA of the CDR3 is TGCGCCAGCAGCTTCGGGGGCAAAAACTATGGCTACACCTTC. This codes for CASSFGGKNYGYTF.

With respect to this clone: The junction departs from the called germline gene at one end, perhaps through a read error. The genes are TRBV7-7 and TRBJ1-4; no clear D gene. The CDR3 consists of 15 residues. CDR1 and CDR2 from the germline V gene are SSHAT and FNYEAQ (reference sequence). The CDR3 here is CASSLGLGTNEKLFF. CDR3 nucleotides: TGTGCTAGCAGCTTAGGTCTTGGAACTAATGAAAAACTGTTTTTT.

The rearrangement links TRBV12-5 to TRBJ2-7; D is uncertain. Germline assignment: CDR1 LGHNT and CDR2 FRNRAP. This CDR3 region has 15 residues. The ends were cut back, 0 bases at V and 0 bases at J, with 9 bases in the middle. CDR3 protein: CASGLVVRSSYEQYF. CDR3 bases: TGTGCTAGTGGTTTGGTGGTCAGGAGCTCCTACGAGCAGTACTTC.

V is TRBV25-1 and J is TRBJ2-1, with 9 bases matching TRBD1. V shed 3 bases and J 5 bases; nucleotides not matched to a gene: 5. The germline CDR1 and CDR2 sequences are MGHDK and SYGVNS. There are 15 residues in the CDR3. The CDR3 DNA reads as TGTGCCAGCAGTGAGGCCGGGACAGGGAACAATGAGCAGTTCTTC. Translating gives CASSEAGTGNNEQFF. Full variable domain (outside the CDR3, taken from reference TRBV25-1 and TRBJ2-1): EADIYQTPRYLVIGTGKKITLECSQTMGHDKMYWYQQDPGMELHLIHYSYGVNSTEKGDLSSESTVSRIRTEHFPLTLESARPSHTSQYLCASSEAGTGNNEQFFGPGTRLTVL.

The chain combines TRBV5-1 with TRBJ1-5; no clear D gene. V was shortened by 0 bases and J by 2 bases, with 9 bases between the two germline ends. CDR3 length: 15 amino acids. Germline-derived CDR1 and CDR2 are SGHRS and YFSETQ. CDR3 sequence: CASSLAAGGNQPQHF. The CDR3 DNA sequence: TGCGCCAGCAGCTTGGCAGCCGGGGGCAATCAGCCCCAGCATTTT.

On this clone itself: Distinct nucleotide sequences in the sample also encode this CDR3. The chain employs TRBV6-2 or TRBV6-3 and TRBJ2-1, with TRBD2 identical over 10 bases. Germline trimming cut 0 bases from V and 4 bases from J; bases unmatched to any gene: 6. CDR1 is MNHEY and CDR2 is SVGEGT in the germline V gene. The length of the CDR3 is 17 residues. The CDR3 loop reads CASSYSGLAGVYNEQFF. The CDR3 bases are TGTGCCAGCAGTTACTCAGGTCTAGCGGGAGTTTACAATGAGCAGTTCTTC.

CDR3 bases: TGTGCCAGCAGTGACCGTAGCGGCACAGATACGCAGTATTTT. It is translated as CASSDRSGTDTQYF. The chain has TRBV6-4 and TRBJ2-3; D is possibly TRBD2 (5 bases). The CDR3 has 14 amino acids. The germline V gene has CDR1 MRHNA and CDR2 SNTAGT. V shed 2 bases and J shed 1 base, with 7 bases lying between them.

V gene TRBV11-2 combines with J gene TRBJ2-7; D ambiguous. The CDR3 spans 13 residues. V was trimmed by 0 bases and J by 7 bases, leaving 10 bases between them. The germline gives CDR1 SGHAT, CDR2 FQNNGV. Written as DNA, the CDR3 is TGTGCCAGCAGCTTAGAGGACGCCCTGGAGCAGTACTTC. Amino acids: CASSLEDALEQYF.

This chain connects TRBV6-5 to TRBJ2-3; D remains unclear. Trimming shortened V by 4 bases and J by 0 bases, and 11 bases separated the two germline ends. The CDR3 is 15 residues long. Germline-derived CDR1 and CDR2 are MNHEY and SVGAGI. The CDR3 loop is CASSLDSRSTDTQYF. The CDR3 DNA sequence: TGTGCCAGCAGTTTAGACTCCCGTAGCACAGATACGCAGTATTTT.

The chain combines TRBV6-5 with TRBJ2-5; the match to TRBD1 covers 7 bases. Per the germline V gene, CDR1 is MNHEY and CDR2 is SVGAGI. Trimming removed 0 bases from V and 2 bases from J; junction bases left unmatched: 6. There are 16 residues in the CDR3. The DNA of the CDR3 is TGTGCCAGCAGTTACTCGACGACAGGGTCTCAAGAGACCCAGTACTTC. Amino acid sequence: CASSYSTTGSQETQYF.

Written as DNA, the CDR3 is TGTGCCAGCTCAACGGTCTCCGGGCCGGATCAGCCCCAGCATTTT. Its translation is CASSTVSGPDQPQHF. The V call is TRBV18, the J call TRBJ1-5; D remains ambiguous. This CDR3 has 15 residues. The germline gives CDR1 KGHSH, CDR2 LQKENI. Trimming removed 5 bases from V and 5 bases from J, with 16 bases in between.

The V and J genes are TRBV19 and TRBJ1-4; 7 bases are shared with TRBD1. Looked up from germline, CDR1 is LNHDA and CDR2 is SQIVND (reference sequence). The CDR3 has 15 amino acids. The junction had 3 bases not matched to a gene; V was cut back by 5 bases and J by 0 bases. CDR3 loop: CASSPGTATNEKLFF. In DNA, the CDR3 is TGTGCCAGTAGTCCCGGGACAGCAACTAATGAAAAACTGTTTTTT. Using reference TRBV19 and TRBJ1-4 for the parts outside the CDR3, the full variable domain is DGGITQSPKYLFRKEGQNVTLSCEQNLNHDAMYWYRQDPGQGLRLIYYSQIVNDFQKGDIAEGYSVSREKKESFPLTVTSAQKNPTAFYLCASSPGTATNEKLFFGSGTQLSVL.

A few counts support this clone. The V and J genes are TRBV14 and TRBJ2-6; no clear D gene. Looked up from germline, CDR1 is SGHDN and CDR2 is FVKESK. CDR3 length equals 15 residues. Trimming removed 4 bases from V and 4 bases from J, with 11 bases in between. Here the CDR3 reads CASSPHFSGANVLTF. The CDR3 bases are TGTGCCAGCAGCCCACACTTTTCCGGGGCCAACGTCCTGACTTTC.

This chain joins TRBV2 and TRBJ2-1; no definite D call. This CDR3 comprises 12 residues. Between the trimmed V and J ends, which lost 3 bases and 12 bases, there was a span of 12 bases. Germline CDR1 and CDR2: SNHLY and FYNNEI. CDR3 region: CASSDQVYRQFF. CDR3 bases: TGTGCCAGCAGTGATCAGGTCTACCGGCAGTTCTTC.